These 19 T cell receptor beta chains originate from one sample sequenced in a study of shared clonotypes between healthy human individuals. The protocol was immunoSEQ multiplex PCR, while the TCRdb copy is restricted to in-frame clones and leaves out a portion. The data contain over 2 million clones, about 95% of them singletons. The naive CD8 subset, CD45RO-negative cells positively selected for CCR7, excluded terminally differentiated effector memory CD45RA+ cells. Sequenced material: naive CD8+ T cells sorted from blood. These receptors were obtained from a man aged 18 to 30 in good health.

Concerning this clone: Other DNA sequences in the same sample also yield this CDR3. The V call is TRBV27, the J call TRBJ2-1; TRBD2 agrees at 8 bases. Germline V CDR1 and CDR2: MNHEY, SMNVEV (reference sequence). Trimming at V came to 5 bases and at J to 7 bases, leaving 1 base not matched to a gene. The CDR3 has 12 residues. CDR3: CASSPGGNEQFF. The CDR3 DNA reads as TGTGCCAGCAGTCCGGGGGGGAATGAGCAGTTCTTC.

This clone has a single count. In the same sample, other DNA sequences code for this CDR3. CDR3 amino acids: CASSIPGSSYEQYF. In DNA, the CDR3 is TGTGCCAGTAGTATCCCAGGGAGCTCCTACGAGCAGTACTTC. The chain recombines TRBV19 with TRBJ2-7; D may be TRBD1 or TRBD2 (5 bases each). The CDR3 is 14 residues long. The germline V and J ends were trimmed by 3 bases and 0 bases, with 9 bases remaining between them. Germline V gene lookup returns CDR1 LNHDA and CDR2 SQIVND (reference sequence). The full variable domain, completed using reference TRBV19 and TRBJ2-7, is DGGITQSPKYLFRKEGQNVTLSCEQNLNHDAMYWYRQDPGQGLRLIYYSQIVNDFQKGDIAEGYSVSREKKESFPLTVTSAQKNPTAFYLCASSIPGSSYEQYFGPGTRLTVT.

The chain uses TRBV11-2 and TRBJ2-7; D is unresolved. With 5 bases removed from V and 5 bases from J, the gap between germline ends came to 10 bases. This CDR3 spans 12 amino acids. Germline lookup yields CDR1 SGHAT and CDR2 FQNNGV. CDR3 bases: TGTGCCAGCAGCGGGCAGAACCACGAGCAGTACTTC. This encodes CASSGQNHEQYF.

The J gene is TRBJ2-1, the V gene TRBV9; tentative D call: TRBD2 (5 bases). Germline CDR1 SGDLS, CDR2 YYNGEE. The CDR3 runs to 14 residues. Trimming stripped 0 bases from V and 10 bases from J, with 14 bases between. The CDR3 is CASSVDGLPVEQFF. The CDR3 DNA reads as TGTGCCAGCAGCGTAGACGGACTTCCTGTGGAGCAGTTCTTC.

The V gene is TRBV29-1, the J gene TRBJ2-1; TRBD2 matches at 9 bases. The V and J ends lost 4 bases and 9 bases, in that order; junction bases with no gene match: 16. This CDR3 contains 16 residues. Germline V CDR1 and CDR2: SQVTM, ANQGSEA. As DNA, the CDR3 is TGCAGCGTTGTTTCGGCTAGCGGGGAAAATCTCCTTGAGCAGTTCTTC. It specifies CSVVSASGENLLEQFF.

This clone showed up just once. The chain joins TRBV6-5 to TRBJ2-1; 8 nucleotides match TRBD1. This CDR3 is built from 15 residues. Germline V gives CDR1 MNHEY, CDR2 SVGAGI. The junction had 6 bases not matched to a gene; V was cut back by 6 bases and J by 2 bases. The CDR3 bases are TGTGCCAGCAGGGCCGACAGGGGCCCCTACAATGAGCAGTTCTTC. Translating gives CASRADRGPYNEQFF.

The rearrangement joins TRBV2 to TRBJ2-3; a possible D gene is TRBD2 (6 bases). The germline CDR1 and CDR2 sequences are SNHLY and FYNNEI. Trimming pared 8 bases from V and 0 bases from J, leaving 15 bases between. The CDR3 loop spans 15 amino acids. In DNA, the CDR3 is TGTGCCAGCGGGGACGGACTACCAAGCACAGATACGCAGTATTTT. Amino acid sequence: CASGDGLPSTDTQYF.

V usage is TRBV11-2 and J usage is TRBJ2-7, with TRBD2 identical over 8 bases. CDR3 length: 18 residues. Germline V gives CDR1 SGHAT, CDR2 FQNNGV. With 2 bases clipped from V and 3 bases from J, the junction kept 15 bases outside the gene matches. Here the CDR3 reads CASSLSLKVAGFIYEQYF. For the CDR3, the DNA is TGTGCCAGCAGCTTAAGTCTAAAGGTAGCGGGGTTCATCTACGAGCAGTACTTC.

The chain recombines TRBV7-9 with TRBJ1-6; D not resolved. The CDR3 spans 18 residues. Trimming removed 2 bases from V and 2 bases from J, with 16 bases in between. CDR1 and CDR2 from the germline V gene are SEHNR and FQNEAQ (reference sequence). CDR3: CASSLIGGPPPYNSPLHF. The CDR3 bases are TGTGCCAGCAGCTTAATTGGTGGCCCGCCCCCCTATAATTCACCCCTCCACTTT.

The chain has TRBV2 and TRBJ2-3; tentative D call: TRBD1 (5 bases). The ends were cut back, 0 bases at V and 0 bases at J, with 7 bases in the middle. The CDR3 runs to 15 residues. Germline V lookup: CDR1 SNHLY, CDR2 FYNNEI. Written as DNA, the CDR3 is TGTGCCAGCAGTGAAGCGGCAGGGAGCACAGATACGCAGTATTTT. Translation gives CASSEAAGSTDTQYF.

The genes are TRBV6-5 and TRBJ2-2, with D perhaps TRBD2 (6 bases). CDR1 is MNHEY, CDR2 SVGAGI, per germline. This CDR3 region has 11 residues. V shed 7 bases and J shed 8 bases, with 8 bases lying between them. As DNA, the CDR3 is TGTGCCAGCATCGCGGGGGGGGAGCTGTTTTTT. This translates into CASIAGGELFF.

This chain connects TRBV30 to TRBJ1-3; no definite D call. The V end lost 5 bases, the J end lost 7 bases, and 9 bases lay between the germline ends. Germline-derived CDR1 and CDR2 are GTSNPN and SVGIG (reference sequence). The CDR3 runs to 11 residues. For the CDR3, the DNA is TGTGCCTGGGGCCCCGGGAACACCATATATTTT. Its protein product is CAWGPGNTIYF.

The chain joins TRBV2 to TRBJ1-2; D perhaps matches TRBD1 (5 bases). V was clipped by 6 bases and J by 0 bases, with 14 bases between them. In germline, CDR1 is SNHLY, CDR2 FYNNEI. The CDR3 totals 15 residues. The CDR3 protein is CASSDGREPNYGYTF. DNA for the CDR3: TGTGCCAGCAGCGATGGCAGGGAGCCTAACTATGGCTACACCTTC. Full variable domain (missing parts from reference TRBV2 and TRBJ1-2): EPEVTQTPSHQVTQMGQEVILRCVPISNHLYFYWYRQILGQKVEFLVSFYNNEISEKSEIFDDQFSVERPDGSNFTLKIRSTKLEDSAMYFCASSDGREPNYGYTFGSGTRLTVV.

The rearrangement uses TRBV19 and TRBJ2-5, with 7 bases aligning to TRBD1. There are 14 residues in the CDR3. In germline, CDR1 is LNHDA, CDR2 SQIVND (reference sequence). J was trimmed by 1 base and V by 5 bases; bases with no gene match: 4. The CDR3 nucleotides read TGTGCCAGTAGTCCCTCAGGGGGCCAAGAGACCCAGTACTTC. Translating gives CASSPSGGQETQYF.

CDR3 sequence reads: CASSLAKGRVDYEQYF. The CDR3 nucleotides are TGTGCCAGCAGCTTGGCCAAGGGGAGGGTAGACTACGAGCAGTACTTC. The chain is built from TRBV5-6 and TRBJ2-7; 7 bases fit TRBD2. The V and J ends lost 0 bases and 3 bases, in that order; junction bases with no gene match: 9. This CDR3 spans 16 amino acids. From germline, CDR1 is SGHDT and CDR2 YYEEEE.

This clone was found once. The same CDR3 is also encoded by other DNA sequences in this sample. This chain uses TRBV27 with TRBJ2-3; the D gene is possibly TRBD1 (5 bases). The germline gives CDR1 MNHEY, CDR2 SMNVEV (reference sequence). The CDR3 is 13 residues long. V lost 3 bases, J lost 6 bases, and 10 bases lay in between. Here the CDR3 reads CASSLGLADTQYF. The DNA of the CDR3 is TGTGCCAGCAGTTTGGGGCTGGCGGATACGCAGTATTTT.

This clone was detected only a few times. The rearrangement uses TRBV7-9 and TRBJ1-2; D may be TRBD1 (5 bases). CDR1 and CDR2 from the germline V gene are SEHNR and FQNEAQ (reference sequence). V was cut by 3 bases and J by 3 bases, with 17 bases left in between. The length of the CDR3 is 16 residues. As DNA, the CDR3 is TGTGCCAGCAGCTTGTTGACAGAGACGAGAGACTATGGCTACACCTTC. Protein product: CASSLLTETRDYGYTF.

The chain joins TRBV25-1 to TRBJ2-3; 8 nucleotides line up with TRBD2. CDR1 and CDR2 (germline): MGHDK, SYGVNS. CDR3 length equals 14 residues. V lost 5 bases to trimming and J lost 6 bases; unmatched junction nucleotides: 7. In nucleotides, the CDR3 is TGTGCCAGCAGTATGAGCGGGAGCATGGATACGCAGTATTTT. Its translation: CASSMSGSMDTQYF.

CDR3 sequence (DNA): TGTGCAAGTCGCTTAGCGCGTCAACCGGGGATCGGGCAGTACTTC. It codes for CASRLARQPGIGQYF. The chain recombines TRBV12-2 with TRBJ2-7; TRBD2 is taken as the D call from the table, unchecked against the DNA. TRBV12-2 is shown as a pseudogene. This CDR3 contains 15 residues.